This is a list of T cell receptor beta chains from one sample in a study of T cells after yellow fever vaccination. TCRdb called the 5' RACE reads again in MiXCR, with one record for every CDR3 protein. Among roughly 500,000 distinct CDR3 sequences listed, about 19% were seen once. The material sequenced was PBMCs, taken 15 days after the yellow fever booster vaccination. The receptors originated from a man aged 25-40 years who received the YFV17D yellow fever vaccine. Both conserved end residues are part of each CDR3. D genes are given only for firm matches. Expanded clones are given a class, and other clones once, few, many or no size at all.

clone size	V gene	D gene	J gene	CDR3 protein	CDR3 DNA
NA	TRBV10-1	NA	TRBJ2-1	CARGTGKYGKFF	TGCGCCAGGGGGACTGGGAAGTACGGAAAGTTCTTC
NA	TRBV10-3	NA	TRBJ2-1	CAISVSGSYNEQFF	TGTGCCATCAGTGTGAGCGGCTCCTACAATGAGCAGTTCTTC
NA	TRBV14	TRBD1	TRBJ2-2	CASSQEGRGRVYTGELFF	TGTGCCAGCAGCCAAGAAGGCAGGGGGCGAGTTTACACCGGGGAGCTGTTTTTT
NA	TRBV7-2	TRBD2	TRBJ2-1	CASSVTGTSPYNEQFF	TGTGCCAGCAGCGTTACCGGGACTAGCCCTTACAATGAGCAGTTCTTC
few	TRBV7-2	NA	TRBJ2-2	CASSLKGLNTGELFF	TGTGCCAGCAGCTTAAAGGGTCTGAACACCGGGGAGCTGTTTTTT
few	TRBV25-1	TRBD1	TRBJ2-5	CASGKPGQGFTGQETQYF	TGTGCCAGCGGAAAACCGGGACAGGGCTTCACGGGGCAAGAGACCCAGTACTTC
NA	TRBV20-1	NA	TRBJ2-5	CSARDPPGETQYF	TGCAGTGCTAGAGATCCCCCCGGGGAGACCCAGTACTTC
NA	TRBV5-1	TRBD2	TRBJ2-1	CASSLTSGANEQFF	TGCGCCAGCAGCTTGACTAGCGGAGCCAATGAGCAGTTCTTC
few	TRBV6-5	TRBD2	TRBJ2-2	CASSLAGGPSGGELFF	TGTGCCAGCAGTTTGGCGGGAGGGCCCTCCGGCGGGGAGCTGTTTTTT
NA	TRBV11-2	TRBD2	TRBJ2-7	CASSETSGSPYEQYF	TGTGCCAGCAGCGAGACTAGCGGGAGCCCCTACGAGCAGTACTTC
NA	TRBV20-1	NA	TRBJ2-3	CSAKLASSTDTQYF	TGCAGTGCGAAGCTAGCGTCTAGCACAGATACGCAGTATTTT
NA	TRBV12-3/TRBV12-4	TRBD2	TRBJ2-2	CASRSGRPTGELFF	TGTGCCAGCAGAAGCGGGAGGCCCACCGGGGAGCTGTTTTTT
NA	TRBV24-1	NA	TRBJ2-7	CATSDRGGEQYF	TGTGCCACCAGTGACAGGGGTGGCGAGCAGTACTTC
few	TRBV5-1	NA	TRBJ2-7	CASSSELSYEQYF	TGCGCCAGCAGCTCAGAACTTAGCTACGAGCAGTACTTC
once	TRBV12-3/TRBV12-4	NA	TRBJ2-7	CASSFPGHTYEQYF	TGTGCCAGCAGTTTCCCGGGACATACCTACGAGCAGTACTTC
NA	TRBV7-2	TRBD2	TRBJ2-3	CASSLGLAGVPDTQYF	TGTGCCAGCAGCCTCGGACTAGCGGGAGTGCCAGATACGCAGTATTTT
few	TRBV7-7	TRBD1	TRBJ2-7	CASSSDRGFGEQYF	TGTGCCAGCAGCTCGGACAGGGGCTTCGGCGAGCAGTACTTC
NA	TRBV15	NA	TRBJ2-7	CATSRDTRGNEQYF	TGTGCCACCAGCAGAGATACTCGGGGAAACGAGCAGTACTTC
many	TRBV7-2	NA	TRBJ2-5	CASSLVGQETQYF	TGTGCCAGCAGCTTAGTCGGGCAAGAGACCCAGTACTTC
NA	TRBV6-5	NA	TRBJ1-5	CASSYRGGSQPQHF	TGTGCCAGCAGTTACCGGGGTGGGAGTCAGCCCCAGCATTTT
NA	TRBV12-3/TRBV12-4	NA	TRBJ2-3	CASRDWNTDTQYF	TGTGCCAGCAGGGACTGGAACACAGATACGCAGTATTTT
NA	TRBV3-1	NA	TRBJ2-3	CASSPKQLGVTQYF	TGTGCCAGCAGCCCAAAGCAACTAGGGGTTACGCAGTATTTT
NA	TRBV5-6	NA	TRBJ2-1	CASSFVLAHLVEQFF	TGTGCCAGCAGCTTTGTCCTAGCGCACCTTGTGGAGCAGTTCTTC
NA	TRBV5-1	TRBD2	TRBJ2-5	CASIRGLAGGGETQYF	TGCGCCAGCATCAGGGGGCTAGCGGGAGGAGGAGAGACCCAGTACTTC
few	TRBV27	NA	TRBJ1-2	CASSARIGSRGYTF	TGTGCCAGCAGCGCCCGAATTGGCTCGAGAGGCTACACCTTC
NA	TRBV5-6	NA	TRBJ2-2	CASSYQQGNTGELFF	TGTGCCAGCAGCTACCAACAGGGGAACACCGGGGAGCTGTTTTTT
few	TRBV20-1	NA	TRBJ2-2	CSATVGSNTGELFF	TGCAGTGCAACAGTGGGATCGAACACCGGGGAGCTGTTTTTT
many	TRBV12-3/TRBV12-4	NA	TRBJ2-7	CASSKGGSYEQYF	TGTGCCAGCAGCAAGGGGGGATCCTACGAGCAGTACTTC
NA	TRBV20-1	TRBD1	TRBJ2-3	CSARGQTGNPDTQYF	TGCAGTGCTAGAGGGCAGACAGGGAACCCAGATACGCAGTATTTT
NA	TRBV4-3	TRBD1	TRBJ1-6	CASSQEPGQRDSPLHF	TGCGCCAGCAGCCAAGAGCCGGGACAGAGAGATTCACCCCTCCACTTT
NA	TRBV29-1	NA	TRBJ1-1	CSVVEGDTEAFF	TGCAGCGTTGTTGAGGGGGACACTGAAGCTTTCTTT
few	TRBV7-2	TRBD2	TRBJ2-7	CASSFQASGNYEQYF	TGTGCCAGCAGCTTCCAGGCTAGCGGGAACTACGAGCAGTACTTC
few	TRBV5-1	TRBD2	TRBJ2-3	CARIWQLADTDTQYF	TGCGCCAGGATCTGGCAACTAGCGGACACAGATACGCAGTATTTT
NA	TRBV5-1	TRBD2	TRBJ2-1	CASSWGLVHNEQFF	TGCGCCAGCAGCTGGGGACTAGTTCACAATGAGCAGTTCTTC
NA	TRBV5-1	TRBD2	TRBJ2-1	CASFVTSGHNEQFF	TGCGCCAGCTTCGTCACTAGCGGCCACAATGAGCAGTTCTTC
few	TRBV18	NA	TRBJ2-1	CASSPGRGANEQFF	TGTGCCAGCTCGCCAGGGCGAGGGGCCAATGAGCAGTTCTTC
NA	TRBV2	NA	TRBJ2-5	CASTLGGGFPTSLQETQYF	TGTGCCAGCACCCTAGGGGGGGGCTTTCCGACTAGCTTGCAAGAGACCCAGTACTTC
NA	TRBV12-3/TRBV12-4	NA	TRBJ2-2	CASSPYNTGELFF	TGTGCCAGCAGTCCATACAACACCGGGGAGCTGTTTTTT
few	TRBV3-1	TRBD2	TRBJ2-3	CASSQQTSGDTQYF	TGTGCCAGCAGCCAACAAACTAGCGGTGATACGCAGTATTTT
NA	TRBV12-5	NA	TRBJ2-3	CASGSPLFADTQYF	TGTGCTAGTGGTTCCCCGCTTTTCGCAGATACGCAGTATTTT
NA	TRBV23-1	TRBD1	TRBJ2-6	CASSQDRDRTSGANVLTF	TGCGCCAGCAGTCAAGACAGGGATCGCACCTCTGGGGCCAACGTCCTGACTTTC
few	TRBV20-1	NA	TRBJ2-1	CSAERIGEEQFF	TGCAGTGCCGAACGGATCGGCGAGGAGCAGTTCTTC
NA	TRBV12-3/TRBV12-4	NA	TRBJ2-2	CASLVQNTGELFF	TGTGCCAGCCTAGTTCAGAACACCGGGGAGCTGTTTTTT
NA	TRBV28	TRBD2	TRBJ2-7	CASYGLAGTYEQYF	TGTGCCAGCTATGGACTAGCGGGGACCTACGAGCAGTACTTC